This T cell receptor (beta chain) was captured by sequencing in a study of vaccination and CD4 T cells after COVID-19. Whole-study context: SARS-CoV-2 was confirmed by nasal swab PCR; disease was mild in fewer than ten, severe in one.

Researchers used the Oncomine TCR Beta short-read assay to sequence DNA from cultured CD4+ T cells. TCRdb ran MiXCR on the PCR reads and lists one entry per CDR3 protein. Among over 10,000 distinct CDR3 sequences, roughly 53% were seen once, and the ten largest hold approximately 12%. Treatment: approximately nine-day PBMC culture with coronavirus spike peptide pools or control peptides (ViraFEST assay). A note on this clonotype: What it binds is unknown.

Germline CDR1 LGHNT, CDR2 FRNRAP. The germline V and J ends were trimmed by 6 bases and 6 bases, with 18 bases remaining between them. CDR3 length: 15 amino acids. The sample consisted of CD4+ T cells from blood, cultured in vitro. The chain has TRBV12-5 and TRBJ2-1; possibly TRBD1 for D (5 bases). The TCR originated in a human donor who had recovered from COVID-19. The CDR3 DNA reads TGTGCTAGTGGCCTAGACCCCAGGGTGGGCAATGAGCAGTTCTTC. This encodes CASGLDPRVGNEQFF.